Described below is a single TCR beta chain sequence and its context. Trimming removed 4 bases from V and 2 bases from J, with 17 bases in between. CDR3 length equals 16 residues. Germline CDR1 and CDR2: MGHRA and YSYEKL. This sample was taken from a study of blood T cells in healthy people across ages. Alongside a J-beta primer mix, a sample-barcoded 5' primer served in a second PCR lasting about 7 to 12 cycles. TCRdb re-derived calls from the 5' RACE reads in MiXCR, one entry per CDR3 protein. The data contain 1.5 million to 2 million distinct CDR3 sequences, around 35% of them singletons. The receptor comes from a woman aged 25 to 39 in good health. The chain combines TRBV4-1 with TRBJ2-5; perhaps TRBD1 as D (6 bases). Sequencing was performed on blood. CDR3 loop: CASSLINGDTQETQYF. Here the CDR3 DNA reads TGCGCCAGCAGCCTTATTAACGGGGACACTCAAGAGACCCAGTACTTC.